This T cell receptor (beta chain) stems from a study of cytomegalovirus exposure and HLA in healthy donors. Vbeta (60) and Jbeta (13) primers were used in the PCR. Only in-frame clones appear in the TCRdb table, and some are missing; sequencing was by immunoSEQ multiplex PCR. The listing records approximately 130,000 clones. V was pared by 5 bases and J by 4 bases, with 3 bases of the junction left unmatched. Germline assignment: CDR1 MDHEN and CDR2 SYDVKM. There are 13 residues in the CDR3. Concerning this clone itself: What it recognizes is unknown.

It was healthy bone marrow donors who served as donors. Findings and limits, study-wide: Sequencing depth across donors, presence/absence analyses assumed, was roughly uniform. In a later analysis, at a false discovery rate of 0.05, 17,000 or so TCR beta sequences were associated with HLA alleles. Available immune exposure information was restricted to CMV serostatus only.

The receptor was isolated from a woman aged 55-69 years in good health and CMV-seronegative. The sequencing input was PBMCs. This chain links TRBV28 with TRBJ1-1, with 8 positions matching TRBD1. In DNA form, the CDR3 reads TGTGCCAGCAGTACAACAGGGGGCACTGAAGCTTTCTTT. This codes for CASSTTGGTEAFF.